The present T cell receptor beta chain was sequenced within a study of T-cell reconstitution after alpha-beta-depleted transplantation in children. General study points: Several hundred expanded graft clones reportedly supplied alpha-beta T cells about two months after transplant.

Using unique molecular identifiers, the investigators prepared the TCRbeta library. TCRdb processed the PCR reads anew with MiXCR; each CDR3 protein has one entry. Altogether 450,000 to 550,000 distinct CDR3 sequences are present, about an eighth being singletons, with the ten largest covering about 15%. From germline, CDR1 is DFQATT and CDR2 SNEGSKA (reference sequence). J gave up 2 bases and V 5 bases, and 4 bases lay outside the gene matches. CDR3 length: 13 residues. This clonotype was counted only a few times. What it recognizes is unknown. The TCR was taken from a female patient between 2 and 15 years old who had a stem cell transplant for aplastic anemia, so the T cells may come from the graft donor. The chain uses TRBV20-1 and TRBJ2-5; 8 bases agree with TRBD1. The sequencing here drew on PBMCs, mostly from graft donor cells, taken 180 days after TCRalphabeta/CD19-depleted stem cell transplant. The CDR3 protein is CSALRTGQETQYF. The CDR3 DNA follows: TGCAGTGCTCTCCGGACAGGGCAAGAGACCCAGTACTTC.